The 10 T cell receptor beta chains below come from one sample, sequenced in a study of monozygotic twins with inflammatory bowel disease. TCRdb re-called the 5' RACE reads and shows each CDR3 protein once, DNA omitted. The sample totals 400,000 or so distinct CDR3 sequences. Material for sequencing was blood. These receptors were taken from a human donor with ulcerative colitis or Crohn's disease, or a healthy co-twin of an affected twin (not recorded which).

The V and J genes are TRBV20-1 and TRBJ1-1. Germline V gene data show CDR1 as DFQATT and CDR2 as SNEGSKA (reference sequence). The CDR3 consists of 11 residues. The CDR3 loop is CSARSTSAAFF.

The chain is built from TRBV5-6 and TRBJ2-3; TCRdb's D call of TRBD1 is untestable without DNA. This CDR3 has 13 amino acids. CDR1 and CDR2 from the germline V gene are SGHDT and YYEEEE. CDR3 region: CASSGTGTATQYF. Using reference TRBV5-6 and TRBJ2-3 for the parts outside the CDR3, the full variable domain is DAGVTQSPTHLIKTRGQQVTLRCSPKSGHDTVSWYQQALGQGPQFIFQYYEEEERQRGNFPDRFSGHQFPNYSSELNVNALLLGDSALYLCASSGTGTATQYFGPGTRLTVL.

The rearrangement uses TRBV20-1 and TRBJ2-2; TCRdb designates TRBD1, a call that cannot be tested without DNA. The CDR3 length is 14 residues. Germline CDR1 DFQATT, CDR2 SNEGSKA (reference sequence). CDR3 residues: CSADPGTGNGELFF.

V is TRBV28 and J is TRBJ2-7; the D gene TCRdb calls, TRBD1, cannot be checked with no DNA. The germline V gene encodes CDR1 MDHEN and CDR2 SYDVKM. There are 14 residues in the CDR3. The CDR3 loop reads CASSTGTEPYEQYF.

J is TRBJ2-1 and V is TRBV7-2; without DNA, the TCRdb call of TRBD2 cannot be checked. The CDR3 contains 15 residues. Germline V gene data show CDR1 as SGHTA and CDR2 as FQGNSA. CDR3 loop: CASSSDYGPYNEQFF. Together with reference TRBV7-2 and TRBJ2-1, the CDR3 gives the full variable domain: GAGVSQSPSNKVTEKGKDVELRCDPISGHTALYWYRQSLGQGLEFLIYFQGNSAPDKSGLPSDRFSAERTGGSVSTLTIQRTQQEDSAVYLCASSSDYGPYNEQFFGPGTRLTVL.

CDR3 region: CASSRDSFQETQYF. The chain uses TRBV5-1 and TRBJ2-5; TCRdb picks TRBD1, but there is no DNA to check that call. This CDR3 contains 14 residues. CDR1 and CDR2 from the germline V gene are SGHRS and YFSETQ.

The chain has TRBV5-6 and TRBJ1-4; absent DNA, TCRdb's TRBD1 call cannot be checked. The CDR3 is made up of 15 amino acids. Germline lookup yields CDR1 SGHDT and CDR2 YYEEEE. The CDR3 reads CASSLRGATNEKLFF.

This rearrangement joins TRBV27 to TRBJ2-7; TCRdb's assignment of TRBD1 cannot be checked, as there is no DNA. The CDR3 length is 14 residues. Germline assignment: CDR1 MNHEY and CDR2 SMNVEV (reference sequence). CDR3 loop: CASSFLTGGGEQYF.

The V and J genes are TRBV6-1 and TRBJ1-5; TCRdb designates TRBD1, a call that cannot be tested without DNA. The germline V gene has CDR1 MNHNS and CDR2 SASEGT. This CDR3 has 16 amino acids. CDR3 in amino acids: CASSEQTVYSNQPQHF.

The chain joins TRBV7-9 to TRBJ2-3; as DNA is missing, the TRBD2 call by TCRdb cannot be tested. Germline values: CDR1 SEHNR, CDR2 FQNEAQ (reference sequence). This CDR3 spans 16 amino acids. The CDR3 sequence is CASSGGGAPDTDTQYF.